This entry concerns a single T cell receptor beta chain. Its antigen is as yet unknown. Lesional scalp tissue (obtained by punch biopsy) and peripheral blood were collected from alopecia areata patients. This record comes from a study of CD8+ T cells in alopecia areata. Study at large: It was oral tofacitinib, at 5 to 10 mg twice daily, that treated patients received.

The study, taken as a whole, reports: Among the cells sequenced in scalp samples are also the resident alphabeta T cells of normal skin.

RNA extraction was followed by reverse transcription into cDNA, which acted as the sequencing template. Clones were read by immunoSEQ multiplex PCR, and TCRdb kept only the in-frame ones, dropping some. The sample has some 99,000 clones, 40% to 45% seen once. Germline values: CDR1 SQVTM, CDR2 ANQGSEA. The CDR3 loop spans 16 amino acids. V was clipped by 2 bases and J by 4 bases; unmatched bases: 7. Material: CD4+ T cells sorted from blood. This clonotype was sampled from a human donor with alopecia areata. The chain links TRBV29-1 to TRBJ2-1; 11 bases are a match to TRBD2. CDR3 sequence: CSVENPTSGDYNEQFF. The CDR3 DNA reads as TGCAGCGTTGAAAACCCGACTAGCGGGGATTACAATGAGCAGTTCTTC.